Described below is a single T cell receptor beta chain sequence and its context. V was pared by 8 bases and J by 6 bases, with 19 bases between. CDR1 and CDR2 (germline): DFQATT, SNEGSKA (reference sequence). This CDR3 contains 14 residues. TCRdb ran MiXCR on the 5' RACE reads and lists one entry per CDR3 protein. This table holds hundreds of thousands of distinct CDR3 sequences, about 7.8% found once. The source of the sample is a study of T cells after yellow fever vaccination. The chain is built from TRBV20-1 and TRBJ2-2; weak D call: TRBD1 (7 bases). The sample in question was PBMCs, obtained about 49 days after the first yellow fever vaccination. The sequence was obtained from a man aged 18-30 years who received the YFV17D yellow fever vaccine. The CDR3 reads CSTQRRGLAGELFF. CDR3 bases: TGCAGTACCCAGAGGAGGGGGCTCGCCGGGGAGCTGTTTTTT.